One TCR beta chain is described in this entry. This sample is part of a study of somatic mutations in cytotoxic T cells in rheumatoid arthritis. Sequencing was performed with immunoSEQ multiplex PCR; in TCRdb, only in-frame clones are kept and a portion is missing. The sample shows about 11,000 clones, 70% to 85% of them seen only once. The sequencing sample was made of CD8+ T cells sorted from blood. The sequence came from a woman aged 55-69 years with rheumatoid arthritis.

The CDR3 sequence: CASSLESGRDETQYF. The DNA of the CDR3 is TGTGCCAGCAGCTTAGAAAGCGGGAGGGATGAGACCCAGTACTTC. The chain uses TRBV7-2 and TRBJ2-5; TRBD2 matches at 10 bases. CDR1 SGHTA and CDR2 FQGNSA come from the germline V gene. J was trimmed by 5 bases and V by 1 base; bases with no gene match: 4. The CDR3 is made up of 15 amino acids.